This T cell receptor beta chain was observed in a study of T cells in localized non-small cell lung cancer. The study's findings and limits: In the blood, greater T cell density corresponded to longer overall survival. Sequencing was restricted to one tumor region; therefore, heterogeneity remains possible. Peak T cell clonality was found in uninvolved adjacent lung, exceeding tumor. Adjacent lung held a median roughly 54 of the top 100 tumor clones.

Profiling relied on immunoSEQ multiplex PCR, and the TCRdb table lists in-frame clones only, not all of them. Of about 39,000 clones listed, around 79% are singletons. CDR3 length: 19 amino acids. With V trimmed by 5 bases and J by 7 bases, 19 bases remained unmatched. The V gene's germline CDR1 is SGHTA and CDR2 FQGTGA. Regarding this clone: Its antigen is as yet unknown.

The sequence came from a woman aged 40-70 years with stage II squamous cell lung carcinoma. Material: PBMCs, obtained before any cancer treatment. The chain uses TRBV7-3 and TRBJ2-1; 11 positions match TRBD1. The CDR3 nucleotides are TGTGCCAGCAGCCCCACCTATTGGGGTTCGGGACAGGGGGGTAATGAGCAGTTCTTC. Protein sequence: CASSPTYWGSGQGGNEQFF.